This T cell receptor (beta chain) originates from a study of blood T cells in healthy people across ages. Regarding the study as a whole: With age, beta diversity per million T cells declined roughly linearly, significantly by 30 to 40.

The germline V gene has CDR1 SGHNT and CDR2 YYREEE (reference sequence). Trimming stripped 1 base from V and 10 bases from J, with 12 bases between. This CDR3 spans 13 amino acids. Combining a sample-barcoded 5' primer with a J-beta primer mix, a second PCR ran for roughly 7 to 12 cycles. TCRdb itself ran the 5' RACE reads through MiXCR, one entry per CDR3 protein. The data contain about 500,000 distinct CDR3 sequences, 24% of them singletons. Concerning this clonotype itself: Its antigen is as yet unknown.

Another study also made use of these data, one on T cells of mothers and their children. That work states: The output of TCR recombination is shaped by thymic selection similarly in related and unrelated pairs. The study found slightly higher but non-significant overlap in related versus unrelated mother-child pairs. Researchers found no T cell clones that were persistent and microchimeric.

This chain joins TRBV5-4 and TRBJ2-1; D is undetermined. The sequenced material came from blood. The sequence derives from a boy younger than 18 in good health. DNA for the CDR3: TGTGCCAGCAGCTTGCTATCGGGCCAAGAGCAGTTCTTC. Its translation is CASSLLSGQEQFF.